This is a list of T cell receptor beta chains from one sample in a study of beta chain features in type 1 diabetes. The protocol was immunoSEQ multiplex PCR, while the TCRdb copy is restricted to in-frame clones and leaves out a portion. The data contain over 13,000 clones, more than 70% of them seen just once; the ten biggest clones take up 0.31%. Sample: stem cell memory CD4+ T cells from blood. The receptors derive from a woman aged 18-29 years with type 1 diabetes. The CDR3 runs from the conserved cysteine through the conserved F or W. A D gene is named only where the DNA matches it firmly. Size is stated for part of the rows, as once, few or many counts, or as a class when the clone is expanded.

V gene: TRBV18; clone size: NA; D gene: NA; J gene: TRBJ1-1; CDR3 protein: CASSPVTGNTEAFF; CDR3 DNA: TGTGCCAGCTCACCCGTGACAGGGAACACTGAAGCTTTCTTT
V gene: TRBV6-6; clone size: NA; D gene: NA; J gene: TRBJ2-1; CDR3 protein: CASSYSGGTEQFF; CDR3 DNA: TGTGCCAGCAGTTACTCTGGAGGGACCGAGCAGTTCTTC
V gene: TRBV23-1; clone size: NA; D gene: NA; J gene: TRBJ1-4; CDR3 protein: CASSQSRGCADSPLFF; CDR3 DNA: TGCGCCAGCAGTCAATCGAGGGGGTGCGCGGACAGCCCGTTGTTTTTT
V gene: TRBV4-3; clone size: NA; D gene: NA; J gene: TRBJ2-2; CDR3 protein: CASSQDLGRDRELFF; CDR3 DNA: TGCGCCAGCAGCCAAGATCTTGGGCGGGATAGGGAGCTGTTTTTT
V gene: TRBV2; clone size: few; D gene: TRBD1; J gene: TRBJ2-2; CDR3 protein: CASSESGTGGGELFF; CDR3 DNA: TGTGCCAGCAGTGAATCCGGGACAGGGGGCGGGGAGCTGTTTTTT
V gene: TRBV7-9; clone size: NA; D gene: NA; J gene: TRBJ2-5; CDR3 protein: CASSLSHRAGETQYF; CDR3 DNA: TGTGCCAGCAGCTTAAGCCACAGGGCCGGAGAGACCCAGTACTTC
V gene: TRBV11-2; clone size: NA; D gene: TRBD1; J gene: TRBJ2-2; CDR3 protein: CASSLRSGGSAGELFF; CDR3 DNA: TGTGCCAGCAGCTTACGGTCAGGGGGAAGTGCCGGGGAGCTGTTTTTT
V gene: TRBV7-2; clone size: NA; D gene: NA; J gene: TRBJ2-5; CDR3 protein: CASSLGLVQETQYF; CDR3 DNA: TGTGCCAGCAGCTTAGGACTCGTACAAGAGACCCAGTACTTC
V gene: TRBV4-3; clone size: NA; D gene: TRBD2; J gene: TRBJ2-5; CDR3 protein: CASSQELLGSGSPETQYF; CDR3 DNA: TGCGCCAGCAGCCAAGAATTGTTGGGTAGCGGGAGTCCGGAGACCCAGTACTTC
V gene: TRBV2; clone size: once; D gene: TRBD1; J gene: TRBJ1-1; CDR3 protein: CASTPGTVNTEAFF; CDR3 DNA: TGTGCCAGCACCCCCGGGACAGTGAACACTGAAGCTTTCTTT
V gene: TRBV19; clone size: NA; D gene: NA; J gene: TRBJ2-3; CDR3 protein: CASSIVRYTDTQYF; CDR3 DNA: TGTGCCAGTAGTATTGTACGGTACACAGATACGCAGTATTTT
V gene: TRBV7-3; clone size: NA; D gene: TRBD1; J gene: TRBJ1-1; CDR3 protein: CASSLTPGQEAFF; CDR3 DNA: TGTGCCAGCAGCTTAACACCGGGACAGGAGGCTTTCTTT
V gene: TRBV6-5; clone size: once; D gene: TRBD1; J gene: TRBJ2-3; CDR3 protein: CATRQGVTDTQYF; CDR3 DNA: TGTGCGACACGGCAGGGGGTGACAGATACGCAGTATTTT
V gene: TRBV9; clone size: NA; D gene: NA; J gene: TRBJ2-7; CDR3 protein: CASSPYGSAEQYF; CDR3 DNA: TGTGCCAGCAGCCCCTACGGGTCCGCCGAGCAGTACTTC
V gene: TRBV30; clone size: NA; D gene: TRBD2; J gene: TRBJ2-1; CDR3 protein: CAWSVRGGLANEQFF; CDR3 DNA: TGTGCCTGGAGTGTAAGGGGTGGACTAGCCAATGAGCAGTTCTTC
V gene: TRBV20-1; clone size: NA; D gene: NA; J gene: TRBJ1-1; CDR3 protein: CSATGNTEAFF; CDR3 DNA: TGCAGTGCTACAGGGAACACTGAAGCTTTCTTT
V gene: TRBV2; clone size: NA; D gene: NA; J gene: TRBJ1-1; CDR3 protein: CASRRRPMNTEAFF; CDR3 DNA: TGTGCCAGCAGGAGGCGGCCCATGAACACTGAAGCTTTCTTT
V gene: TRBV5-1; clone size: NA; D gene: TRBD1; J gene: TRBJ1-2; CDR3 protein: CASSLGVGGANGYTF; CDR3 DNA: TGCGCCAGCAGCTTGGGGGTAGGGGGCGCAAATGGCTACACCTTC
V gene: TRBV14; clone size: few; D gene: NA; J gene: TRBJ2-1; CDR3 protein: CASSPGDLHNEQFF; CDR3 DNA: TGTGCCAGCAGCCCCGGCGACTTACACAATGAGCAGTTCTTC
V gene: TRBV11-2; clone size: NA; D gene: NA; J gene: TRBJ2-3; CDR3 protein: CASSLVAVLDTQYF; CDR3 DNA: TGTGCCAGCAGCTTAGTAGCCGTATTAGATACGCAGTATTTT